These T cell receptor beta chains were read from a single sample in a study of T cell responses to AZD1222 COVID-19 vaccine. Generated by immunoSEQ multiplex PCR, the TCRdb table keeps only in-frame clones and is missing some. The sample has 90,000 to 95,000 clones, 86% seen once. This sample comprised peripheral blood, obtained on day 0 of AZD1222 vaccination. The receptor source for this set is an adult in good health. CDR3s include the opening cysteine and the closing phenylalanine or tryptophan. Clone size is stated in some rows and not others, as once, few, many or a class when expanded.

J | V | size | length | CDR3
TRBJ2-7 | TRBV7-2 | . | 15 | CASSLARQVLYEQYF
TRBJ2-2 | TRBV10-1 | once | 14 | CASIEGGNTGELFF
TRBJ2-1 | TRBV19 | . | 14 | CASTVGGRRNEQFF
TRBJ1-1 | TRBV10-1 | . | 15 | CASSWDSEMNTEAFF
TRBJ1-4 | TRBV2 | . | 14 | CASASGSRGEKLFF
TRBJ2-3 | TRBV15 | . | 14 | CATSRGTGTDTQYF
TRBJ2-1 | TRBV5-8 | . | 17 | CASSTTRTGFGDNEQFF
TRBJ1-5 | TRBV5-1 | . | 16 | CASSLAGQNSNQPQHF
TRBJ1-1 | TRBV2 | . | 14 | CASRPNGPGSLAFF
TRBJ1-3 | TRBV18 | once | 15 | CASSPLPTPGNTIYF
TRBJ1-1 | TRBV12-3/TRBV12-4 | . | 12 | CASSQGWPEAFF
TRBJ2-7 | TRBV28 | . | 13 | CASRTGAAYEQYF
TRBJ1-1 | TRBV19 | once | 15 | CASSIIGQGGTEAFF
TRBJ2-1 | TRBV7-2 | . | 16 | CASCRSGGEGYNEQFF
TRBJ2-3 | TRBV3-1/TRBV3-2 | . | 21 | CASSHGAGGPRHTRLTDTQYF
TRBJ1-3 | TRBV30 | once | 15 | CAWSDSWGPGNTIYF
TRBJ2-7 | TRBV27 | . | 14 | CASRLQGAGYEQYF
TRBJ2-7 | TRBV19 | . | 13 | CASSTQATYEQYF
TRBJ2-2 | TRBV19 | . | 12 | CASNGRSGELFF
TRBJ1-5 | TRBV6-1 | . | 15 | CASSEFGRGGQPQHF
TRBJ2-1 | TRBV21-1 | . | 17 | CASSNSQRQGSYNEQFF
TRBJ2-2 | TRBV19 | . | 13 | CASVDRVTGELFF
TRBJ2-7 | TRBV6-1 | . | 14 | CASSDEVSGTRQYF
TRBJ1-2 | TRBV27 | . | 12 | CASRLGAGGYTF
TRBJ1-2 | TRBV6-1 | . | 14 | CASSDRGRNYGYTF
TRBJ1-4 | TRBV7-6 | . | 18 | CASSRDILSHSTNEKLFF
TRBJ2-7 | TRBV3-1/TRBV3-2 | . | 15 | CASSQVVGREGEQYF
TRBJ2-2 | TRBV19 | . | 19 | CASSILPGQGYSATGELFF
TRBJ1-2 | TRBV18 | . | 15 | CASSPLEGQSGGYTF
TRBJ1-6 | TRBV7-9 | . | 14 | CASSLVGSNSPLHF
TRBJ2-1 | TRBV2 | . | 16 | CASSPLDSGTYNEQFF
TRBJ1-6 | TRBV27 | . | 14 | CATRGFSYNSPLHF
TRBJ2-1 | TRBV6-2/TRBV6-3 | . | 16 | CASSFGSGGNYNEQFF
TRBJ1-1 | TRBV10-3 | . | 14 | CAISESGREREAFF
TRBJ2-1 | TRBV7-2 | . | 16 | CASSLVSGGAYNEQFF
TRBJ1-1 | TRBV5-1 | . | 14 | CASSWGQGGTEAFF
TRBJ1-2 | TRBV11-1 | once | 14 | CASSPSISLYGYTF
TRBJ1-5 | TRBV3-1/TRBV3-2 | . | 13 | CASSQDLNQPQHF
TRBJ1-1 | TRBV19 | . | 15 | CASSMKQGLNTEAFF
TRBJ2-5 | TRBV7-2 | . | 11 | CASSHGETQYF
TRBJ1-2 | TRBV6-5 | . | 13 | CASSYDGSYGYTF
TRBJ2-5 | TRBV5-1 | . | 17 | CASSLAGGLAGGETQYF